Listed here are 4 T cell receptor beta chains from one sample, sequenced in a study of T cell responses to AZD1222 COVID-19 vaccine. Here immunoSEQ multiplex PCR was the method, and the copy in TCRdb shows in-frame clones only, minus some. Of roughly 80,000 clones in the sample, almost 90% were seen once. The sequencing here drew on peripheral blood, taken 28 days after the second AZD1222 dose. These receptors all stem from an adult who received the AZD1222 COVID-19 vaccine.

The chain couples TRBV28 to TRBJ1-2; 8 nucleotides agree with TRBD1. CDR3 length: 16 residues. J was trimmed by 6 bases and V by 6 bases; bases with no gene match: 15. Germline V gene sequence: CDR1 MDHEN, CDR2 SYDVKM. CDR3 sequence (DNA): TGTGCCAGCAGAACAGGGGGAGGATTTGGTAAGGATGGCTACACCTTC. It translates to CASRTGGGFGKDGYTF.

The CDR3 spells CASSYSSGFAYEQYF. The DNA for the CDR3 is TGTGCCAGCAGTTACTCGTCCGGCTTCGCCTACGAGCAGTACTTC. The chain combines TRBV6-5 with TRBJ2-7; D ambiguous. Trimming took 0 bases from V and 2 from J, leaving 11 bases between them. Per germline, CDR1 MNHEY and CDR2 SVGAGI. This CDR3 spans 15 amino acids.

Here the CDR3 DNA reads TGTGCCAGCAGCTTACGGACGGACTACGAGCAGTACTTC. It specifies CASSLRTDYEQYF. The chain recombines TRBV13 with TRBJ2-7; the D is unclear. Germline V gives CDR1 PRHDT, CDR2 FYEKMQ (reference sequence). The CDR3 loop spans 13 amino acids. Trimming took off 2 bases at V and 3 bases at J, with 8 bases between the two ends.

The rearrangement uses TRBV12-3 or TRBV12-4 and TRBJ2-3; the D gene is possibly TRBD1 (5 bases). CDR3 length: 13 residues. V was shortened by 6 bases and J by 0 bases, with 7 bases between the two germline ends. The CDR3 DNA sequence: TGTGCCAGCAGAGGACAAAGCACAGATACGCAGTATTTT. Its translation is CASRGQSTDTQYF.